These 15 T cell receptor beta chains came from one sample sequenced in a study of T cells in Graves' hyperthyroidism and ophthalmopathy. RNA transcripts gave rise to amplified TCR beta CDR3 regions. TCR CDR3 regions were first amplified by RT-PCR with HTBI primers. MiXCR, run by TCRdb on the multiplex PCR reads, gives a single entry per CDR3 protein. The data hold fewer than 700,000 distinct CDR3 sequences, with under 20% observed a single time. Source material: blood. The receptors originated from a woman aged 30 to 39 with Graves' hyperthyroidism.

V is TRBV29-1 and J is TRBJ2-1; perhaps TRBD1 as D (7 bases). This CDR3 contains 13 residues. Trimming pared 4 bases from V and 8 bases from J, leaving 15 bases between. Germline CDR1 SQVTM, CDR2 ANQGSEA. The CDR3 sequence is CSVAGGWEDEQFF. In nucleotides, the CDR3 is TGCAGCGTTGCAGGGGGATGGGAGGATGAGCAGTTCTTC.

The chain is built from TRBV6-1 and TRBJ1-2; D is possibly TRBD1 (6 bases). Germline V gene data show CDR1 as MNHNS and CDR2 as SASEGT. CDR3 length: 16 residues. Trimming pared 6 bases from V and 1 base from J, leaving 18 bases between. The DNA of the CDR3 is TGTGCCAGCAGCCTCCCTGGACAGCAGCGTAACTATGGCTACACCTTC. Translating it yields CASSLPGQQRNYGYTF.

This clonotype was picked up many times. The chain couples TRBV20-1 to TRBJ2-1; 7 bases match TRBD2. J lost 3 bases, V lost 6 bases, and 11 bases had no gene match. Germline CDR1 is DFQATT and CDR2 is SNEGSKA (reference sequence). The CDR3 extends over 15 amino acids. The CDR3 bases are TGCAGTGCGCCGAATTGGCGGGAGATCTACAATGAGCAGTTCTTC. It yields the protein CSAPNWREIYNEQFF.

For the CDR3, the DNA is TGTGCCAGCAGCCCCTTAGGACTAGCGGGTATGAGCGAGCAGTACTTC. It specifies CASSPLGLAGMSEQYF. The rearrangement uses TRBV7-9 and TRBJ2-7; 11 positions agree with TRBD2. J lost 6 bases, V lost 5 bases, and 12 bases had no gene match. The CDR3 length is 16 residues. Germline V CDR1 and CDR2: SEHNR, FQNEAQ (reference sequence).

V is TRBV20-1 and J is TRBJ2-3; tentatively, D is TRBD2 (6 bases). V was trimmed by 0 bases and J by 0 bases, leaving 10 bases between them. CDR3 length equals 15 residues. The germline V gene encodes CDR1 DFQATT and CDR2 SNEGSKA (reference sequence). The CDR3 nucleotides are TGCAGTGCTAGAGACCAGCGGGCTAGCACAGATACGCAGTATTTT. It codes for CSARDQRASTDTQYF.

This clonotype was found many times. This chain joins TRBV18 and TRBJ2-5; D gene unclear. Germline-derived CDR1 and CDR2 are KGHSH and LQKENI. V was clipped by 3 bases and J by 3 bases, with 11 bases between them. The CDR3 has 14 residues. CDR3 sequence reads: CASSPPTSEETQYF. Written as DNA, the CDR3 is TGTGCCAGCTCACCGCCGACAAGTGAAGAGACCCAGTACTTC.

The rearrangement uses TRBV19 and TRBJ2-3, with a tentative D call TRBD1 (7 bases). The CDR3 runs to 14 residues. The germline gives CDR1 LNHDA, CDR2 SQIVND (reference sequence). The V and J ends lost 7 bases and 3 bases respectively, with 14 bases between them. The CDR3 region is CASTDREETDTQYF. The CDR3 DNA is TGTGCCAGTACCGACAGGGAGGAAACAGATACGCAGTATTTT. The full variable domain, with the rest looked up from reference TRBV19 and TRBJ2-3, is DGGITQSPKYLFRKEGQNVTLSCEQNLNHDAMYWYRQDPGQGLRLIYYSQIVNDFQKGDIAEGYSVSREKKESFPLTVTSAQKNPTAFYLCASTDREETDTQYFGPGTRLTVL.

There are a few counts of this clonotype. The chain employs TRBV29-1 and TRBJ2-7; the match to TRBD1 covers 8 bases. With V trimmed by 7 bases and J by 4 bases, 12 bases remained unmatched. There are 14 residues in the CDR3. Germline V gene sequence: CDR1 SQVTM, CDR2 ANQGSEA. DNA of the CDR3: TGCAGCGCCGGTTCAGGGACAGGAAATTACGAGCAGTACTTC. The encoded protein is CSAGSGTGNYEQYF.

CDR3 in amino acids: CASSLQFPPNEQFF. The CDR3 coding sequence is TGTGCCAGCAGCCTACAATTTCCCCCTAACGAGCAGTTCTTC. The V and J genes are TRBV3-1 and TRBJ2-1; D not resolved. This CDR3 contains 14 residues. Deletions cut 4 bases from V and 10 bases from J, with 17 bases between. Germline-derived CDR1 and CDR2 are LGHDT and YNNKEL (reference sequence).

The chain employs TRBV9 and TRBJ2-1, with D unclear. The V end was cut by 0 bases, the J end by 3 bases, with 4 bases between. The CDR3 consists of 13 residues. Germline assignment: CDR1 SGDLS and CDR2 YYNGEE. CDR3 nucleotides: TGTGCCAGCAGCGTAGGGAACTACAATGAGCAGTTCTTC. Amino acid sequence: CASSVGNYNEQFF.

This clonotype appeared many times. The genes are TRBV7-2 and TRBJ2-1; 12 bases fit TRBD2. V was clipped by 1 base and J by 5 bases; unmatched bases: 9. This CDR3 is 18 amino acids long. Germline CDR1 SGHTA, CDR2 FQGNSA. The CDR3 DNA reads as TGTGCCAGCAGCTTAGAGCTAGCGGGAGGGCCCGGCGACAATGAGCAGTTCTTC. Encoded protein: CASSLELAGGPGDNEQFF.

In its sample, this clonotype was seen many times. The V call is TRBV2, the J call TRBJ2-1, with 10 bases fitting TRBD1. Losses at the gene ends were 6 bases for V and 4 bases for J; bases not matched to a gene: 6. The CDR3 extends over 15 amino acids. Germline values: CDR1 SNHLY, CDR2 FYNNEI. This CDR3 reads CASRPGQGGYNEQFF. CDR3 DNA sequence: TGTGCCAGCAGACCCGGACAGGGGGGGTACAATGAGCAGTTCTTC.

This clonotype has a count of ten or more. The chain couples TRBV28 to TRBJ1-6, with a tentative D call TRBD1 (5 bases). Germline CDR1 reads MDHEN; CDR2 reads SYDVKM. The CDR3 loop spans 14 amino acids. V lost 8 bases and J 7 bases, leaving 15 bases between the germline ends. The CDR3 DNA is TGTGCCAGCCGGTTCGACAGAGGGAATTCACCCCTCCACTTT. Translation: CASRFDRGNSPLHF. The variable domain in full, with the rest retrieved from reference TRBV28 and TRBJ1-6, is DVKVTQSSRYLVKRTGEKVFLECVQDMDHENMFWYRQDPGLGLRLIYFSYDVKMKEKGDIPEGYSVSREKKERFSLILESASTNQTSMYLCASRFDRGNSPLHFGNGTRLTVT.

This clonotype was counted ten times or more. The genes are TRBV13 and TRBJ2-3; D unresolved. Germline CDR1 and CDR2: PRHDT and FYEKMQ (reference sequence). V was pared by 4 bases and J by 0 bases, with 8 bases between. There are 14 residues in the CDR3. CDR3 protein: CASSSSASTDTQYF. Here the CDR3 DNA reads TGTGCCAGCAGCTCCTCTGCTAGCACAGATACGCAGTATTTT.

The J gene is TRBJ2-3, the V gene TRBV29-1; D is undetermined. The CDR3 extends over 12 amino acids. Germline V gives CDR1 SQVTM, CDR2 ANQGSEA. V was cut by 2 bases and J by 6 bases, with 9 bases left in between. CDR3 DNA sequence: TGCAGCGTTGAACGAGAGGCCGATACGCAGTATTTT. Its protein is CSVEREADTQYF.